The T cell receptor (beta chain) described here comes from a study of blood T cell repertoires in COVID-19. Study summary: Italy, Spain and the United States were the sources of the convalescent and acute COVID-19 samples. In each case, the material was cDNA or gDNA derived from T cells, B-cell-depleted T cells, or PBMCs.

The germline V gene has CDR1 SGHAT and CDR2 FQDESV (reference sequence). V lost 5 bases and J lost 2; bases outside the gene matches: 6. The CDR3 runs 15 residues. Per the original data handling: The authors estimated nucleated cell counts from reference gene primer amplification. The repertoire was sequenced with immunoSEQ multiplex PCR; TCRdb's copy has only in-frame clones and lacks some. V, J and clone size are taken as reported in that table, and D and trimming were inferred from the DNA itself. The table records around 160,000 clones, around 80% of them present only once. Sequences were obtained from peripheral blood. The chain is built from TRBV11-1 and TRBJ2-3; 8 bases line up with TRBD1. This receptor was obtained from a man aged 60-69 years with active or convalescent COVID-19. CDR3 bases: TGTGCCAGCAGCCCGGGACAGGAGCCCACAGATACGCAGTATTTT. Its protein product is CASSPGQEPTDTQYF.